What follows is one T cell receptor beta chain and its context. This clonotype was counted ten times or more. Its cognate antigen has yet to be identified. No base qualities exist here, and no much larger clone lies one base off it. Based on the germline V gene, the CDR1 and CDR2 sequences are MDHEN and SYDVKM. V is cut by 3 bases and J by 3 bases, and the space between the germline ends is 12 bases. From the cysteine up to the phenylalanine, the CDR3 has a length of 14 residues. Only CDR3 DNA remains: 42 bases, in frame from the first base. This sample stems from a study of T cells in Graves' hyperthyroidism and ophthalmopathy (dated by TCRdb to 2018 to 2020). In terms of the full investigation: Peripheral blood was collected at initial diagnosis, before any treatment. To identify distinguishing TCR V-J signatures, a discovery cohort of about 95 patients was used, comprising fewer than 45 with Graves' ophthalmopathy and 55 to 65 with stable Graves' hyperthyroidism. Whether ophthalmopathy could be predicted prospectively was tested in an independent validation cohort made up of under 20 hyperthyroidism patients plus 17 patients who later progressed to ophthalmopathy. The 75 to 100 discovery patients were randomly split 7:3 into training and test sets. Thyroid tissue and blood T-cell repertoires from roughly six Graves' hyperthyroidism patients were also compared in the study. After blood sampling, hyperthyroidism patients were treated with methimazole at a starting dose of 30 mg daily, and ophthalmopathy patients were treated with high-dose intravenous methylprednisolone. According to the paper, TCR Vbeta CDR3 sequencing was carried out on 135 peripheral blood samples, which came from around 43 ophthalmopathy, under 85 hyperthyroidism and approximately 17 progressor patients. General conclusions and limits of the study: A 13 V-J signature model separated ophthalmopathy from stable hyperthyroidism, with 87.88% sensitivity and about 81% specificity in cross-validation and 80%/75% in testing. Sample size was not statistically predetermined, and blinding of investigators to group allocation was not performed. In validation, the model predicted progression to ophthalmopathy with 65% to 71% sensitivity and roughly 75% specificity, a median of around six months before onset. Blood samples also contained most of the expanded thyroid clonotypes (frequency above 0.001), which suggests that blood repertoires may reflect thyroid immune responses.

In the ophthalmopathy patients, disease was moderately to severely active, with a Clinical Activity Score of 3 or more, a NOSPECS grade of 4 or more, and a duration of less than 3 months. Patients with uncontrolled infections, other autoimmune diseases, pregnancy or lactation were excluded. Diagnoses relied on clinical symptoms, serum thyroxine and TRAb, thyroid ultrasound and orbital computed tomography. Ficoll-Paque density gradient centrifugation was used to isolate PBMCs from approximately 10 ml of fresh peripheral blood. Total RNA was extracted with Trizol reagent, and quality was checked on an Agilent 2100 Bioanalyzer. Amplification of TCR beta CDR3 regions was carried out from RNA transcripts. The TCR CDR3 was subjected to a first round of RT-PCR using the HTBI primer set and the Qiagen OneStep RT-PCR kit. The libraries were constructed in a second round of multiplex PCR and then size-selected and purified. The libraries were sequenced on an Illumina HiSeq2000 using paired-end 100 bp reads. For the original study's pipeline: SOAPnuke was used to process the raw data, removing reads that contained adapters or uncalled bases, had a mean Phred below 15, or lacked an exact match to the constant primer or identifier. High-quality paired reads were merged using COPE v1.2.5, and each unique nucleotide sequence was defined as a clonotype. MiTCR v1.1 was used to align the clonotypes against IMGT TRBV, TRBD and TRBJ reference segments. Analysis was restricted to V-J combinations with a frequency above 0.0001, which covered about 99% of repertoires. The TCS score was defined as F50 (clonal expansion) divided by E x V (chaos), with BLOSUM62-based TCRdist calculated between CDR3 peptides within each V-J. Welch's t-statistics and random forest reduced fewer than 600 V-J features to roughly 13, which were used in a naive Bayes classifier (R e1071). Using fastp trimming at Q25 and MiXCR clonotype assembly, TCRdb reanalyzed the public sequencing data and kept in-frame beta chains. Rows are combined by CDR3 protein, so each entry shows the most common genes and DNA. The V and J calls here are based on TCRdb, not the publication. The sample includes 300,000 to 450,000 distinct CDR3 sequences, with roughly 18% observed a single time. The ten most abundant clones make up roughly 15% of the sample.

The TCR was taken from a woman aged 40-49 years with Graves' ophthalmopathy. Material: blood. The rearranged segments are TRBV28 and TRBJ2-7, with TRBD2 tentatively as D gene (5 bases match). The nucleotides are TGTGCCAGCAGTTTGGTGGGAGAGGACTACGAGCAGTACTTC. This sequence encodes CASSLVGEDYEQYF.